This TCR beta chain was recovered during a study of shared clonotypes between healthy human individuals. This CDR3 has 15 residues. Germline CDR1 and CDR2: SGHNT and YYREEE (reference sequence). Trimming pared 3 bases from V and 3 bases from J, leaving 16 bases between. Libraries were prepared by immunoSEQ multiplex PCR; TCRdb keeps only in-frame clonotypes and omits some of them. Here the sample spans around 440,000 clones, roughly four fifths being singletons. All participating donors were Caucasian adults from Nashville, Tennessee. Sequenced input: PBMCs. The TCR was taken from a woman in her thirties or forties in good health. Some clones in this sample may be carry-over from other donors' samples. This chain connects TRBV5-4 to TRBJ2-7; possible D gene TRBD1, 5 bases. The CDR3 reads CASSSSGAADYEQYF. CDR3 nucleotide sequence: TGTGCCAGCAGCTCATCTGGGGCAGCAGACTACGAGCAGTACTTC.